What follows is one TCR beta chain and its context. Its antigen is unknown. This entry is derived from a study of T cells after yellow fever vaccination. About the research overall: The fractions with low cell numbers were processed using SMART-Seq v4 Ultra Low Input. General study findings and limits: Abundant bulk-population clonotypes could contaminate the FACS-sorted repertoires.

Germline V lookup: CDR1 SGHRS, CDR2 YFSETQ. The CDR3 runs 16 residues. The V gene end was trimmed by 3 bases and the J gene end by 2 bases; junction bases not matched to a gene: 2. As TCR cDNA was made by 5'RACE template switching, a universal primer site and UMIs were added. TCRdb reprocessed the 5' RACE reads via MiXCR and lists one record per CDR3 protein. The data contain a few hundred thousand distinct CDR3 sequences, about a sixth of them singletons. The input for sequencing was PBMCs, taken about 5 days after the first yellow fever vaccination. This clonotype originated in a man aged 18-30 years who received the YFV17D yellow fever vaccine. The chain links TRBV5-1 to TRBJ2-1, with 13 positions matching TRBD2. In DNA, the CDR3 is TGCGCCAGCAGCTGGGGACTAGCGGGGCCCTACAATGAGCAGTTCTTC. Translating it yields CASSWGLAGPYNEQFF.